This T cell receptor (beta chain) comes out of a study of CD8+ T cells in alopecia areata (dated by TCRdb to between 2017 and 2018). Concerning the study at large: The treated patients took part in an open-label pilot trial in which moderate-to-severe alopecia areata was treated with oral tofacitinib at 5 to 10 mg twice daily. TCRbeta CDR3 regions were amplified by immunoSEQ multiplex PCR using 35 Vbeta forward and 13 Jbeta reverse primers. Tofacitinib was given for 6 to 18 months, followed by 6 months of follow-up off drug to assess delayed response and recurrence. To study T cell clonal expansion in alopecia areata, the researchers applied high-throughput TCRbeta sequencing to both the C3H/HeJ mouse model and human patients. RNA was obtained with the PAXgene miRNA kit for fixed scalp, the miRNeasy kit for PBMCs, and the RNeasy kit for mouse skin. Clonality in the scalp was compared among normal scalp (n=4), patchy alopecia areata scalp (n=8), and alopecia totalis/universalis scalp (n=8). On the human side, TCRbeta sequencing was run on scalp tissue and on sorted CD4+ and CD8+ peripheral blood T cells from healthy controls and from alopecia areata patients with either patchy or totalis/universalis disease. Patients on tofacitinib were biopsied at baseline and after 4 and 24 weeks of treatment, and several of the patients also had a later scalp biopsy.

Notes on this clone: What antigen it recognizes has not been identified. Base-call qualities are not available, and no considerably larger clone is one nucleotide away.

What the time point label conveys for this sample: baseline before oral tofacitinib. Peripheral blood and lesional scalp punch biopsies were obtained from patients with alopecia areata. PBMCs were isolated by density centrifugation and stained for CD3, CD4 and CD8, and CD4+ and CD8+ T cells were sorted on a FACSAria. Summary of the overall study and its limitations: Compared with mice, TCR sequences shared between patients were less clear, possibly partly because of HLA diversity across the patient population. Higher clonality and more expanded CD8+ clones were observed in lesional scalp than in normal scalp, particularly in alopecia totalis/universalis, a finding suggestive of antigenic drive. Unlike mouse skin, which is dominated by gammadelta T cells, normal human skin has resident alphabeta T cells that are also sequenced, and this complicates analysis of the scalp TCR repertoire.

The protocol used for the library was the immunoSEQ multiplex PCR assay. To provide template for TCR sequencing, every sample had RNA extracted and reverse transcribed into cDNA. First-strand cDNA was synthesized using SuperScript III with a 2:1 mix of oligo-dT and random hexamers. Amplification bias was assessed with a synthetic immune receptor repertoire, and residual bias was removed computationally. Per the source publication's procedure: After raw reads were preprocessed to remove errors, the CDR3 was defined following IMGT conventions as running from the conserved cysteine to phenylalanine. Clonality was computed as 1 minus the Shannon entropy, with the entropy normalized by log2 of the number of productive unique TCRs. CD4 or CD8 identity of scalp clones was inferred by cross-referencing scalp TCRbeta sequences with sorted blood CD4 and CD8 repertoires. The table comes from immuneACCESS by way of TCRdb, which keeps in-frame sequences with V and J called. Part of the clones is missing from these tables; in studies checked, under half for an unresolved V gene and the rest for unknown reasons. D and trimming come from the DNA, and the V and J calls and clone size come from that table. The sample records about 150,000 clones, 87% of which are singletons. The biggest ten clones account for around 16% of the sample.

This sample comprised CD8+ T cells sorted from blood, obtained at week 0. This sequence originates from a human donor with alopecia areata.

CDR3 loop: CAISESRGQGHNEQFF. The sequenced DNA: TGTGCCATCAGTGAGTCGCGAGGACAGGGGCACAATGAGCAGTTCTTC. The receptor chain draws on TRBV10-3 and TRBJ2-1; 9 central bases correspond to TRBD1. CDR1 and CDR2 are read off the germline V gene as ENHRY and SYGVKD. V is trimmed back by 0 bases and J by 5 bases, and the junction contains 5 bases that no gene match accounts for. From the cysteine up to the phenylalanine, the CDR3 has a length of 16 residues. Of all the DNA, just the CDR3 is kept, 48 bases in frame from base 1.